The 11 T cell receptor beta chains below come from one sample, sequenced in a study of PD-1 blockade in mismatch repair-deficient tumors. The time point denotes: identical approximately ten-day culture without peptide (control). Which antigens these TCRs recognize remains unknown. Profiling relied on immunoSEQ multiplex PCR, and the TCRdb table lists in-frame clones only, not all of them. The sample lists roughly 14,000 clones, 65% to 90% occurring once. The sample consisted of cells cultured in vitro, taken from a patient treated with pembrolizumab. These receptors originate from an adult with mismatch repair-deficient cancer.

The chain combines TRBV7-6 with TRBJ2-7, with D hard to call. Germline V gives CDR1 SGHVS, CDR2 FNYEAQ. The CDR3 is 12 amino acids. V lost 5 bases and J 7 bases, leaving 12 bases between the germline ends. The CDR3 loop reads CASSPLGGEQYF. DNA of the CDR3: TGTGCCAGCAGCCCCCTGGGTGGGGAGCAGTACTTC.

This sequence joins TRBV28 and TRBJ1-2; D is unresolved. Germline-derived CDR1 and CDR2 are MDHEN and SYDVKM. V lost 7 bases to trimming and J lost 4 bases, with 13 bases between them. The CDR3 has 13 amino acids. In DNA form, the CDR3 reads TGTGCCAGCAAATCAGGAGGCCCCTATGGCTACACCTTC. It specifies CASKSGGPYGYTF.

The chain couples TRBV23-1 to TRBJ2-1, with a tentative D call TRBD2 (6 bases). TRBV23-1 is identified as an open reading frame with a role that is uncertain. V gave up 0 bases and J gave up 4 bases, with 25 bases separating them. The CDR3 has 20 residues. The CDR3 protein is CASSQSIKAQGVADYNEQFF. CDR3 coding DNA: TGCGCCAGCAGTCAATCGATTAAAGCCCAGGGAGTAGCGGATTACAATGAGCAGTTCTTC.

The chain uses TRBV4-1 and TRBJ2-7; D possibly corresponds to TRBD1 (5 bases). With 2 bases removed from V and 3 bases from J, the gap between germline ends came to 14 bases. The CDR3 extends over 15 amino acids. Germline V lookup: CDR1 MGHRA, CDR2 YSYEKL. The CDR3 reads CASSQTTLGLYEQYF. In DNA form, the CDR3 reads TGCGCCAGCAGCCAAACCACCCTGGGGCTCTACGAGCAGTACTTC.

The chain couples TRBV18 to TRBJ2-7, with 8 bases lining up with TRBD1. This CDR3 comprises 14 residues. V was clipped by 4 bases and J by 1 base; unmatched bases: 3. From germline, CDR1 is KGHSH and CDR2 LQKENI. The CDR3 DNA is TGTGCCAGCTCACTGGGACAGGAGTCCTACGAGCAGTACTTC. This sequence encodes CASSLGQESYEQYF.

The rearrangement links TRBV5-1 to TRBJ2-2; D unclear. Germline V gene sequence: CDR1 SGHRS, CDR2 YFSETQ. The CDR3 is made up of 13 amino acids. The V end was cut by 0 bases, the J end by 8 bases, with 8 bases between. Here the CDR3 DNA reads TGCGCCAGCAGCTTGGGAGATTTTGGGGAGCTGTTTTTT. Its translation is CASSLGDFGELFF.

The V call is TRBV27, the J call TRBJ2-3; D unclear. Germline loops: CDR1 MNHEY, CDR2 SMNVEV (reference sequence). The V end was cut by 8 bases, the J end by 5 bases, with 14 bases between. The CDR3 is made up of 13 amino acids. The CDR3 protein is CASAPLNRDTQYF. In DNA, the CDR3 is TGTGCCAGCGCGCCGCTCAATAGAGATACGCAGTATTTT.

This clone showed up just a few times. V gene TRBV25-1 combines with J gene TRBJ1-2, with D possibly matching TRBD1 (5 bases). The germline CDR1 and CDR2 sequences are MGHDK and SYGVNS. This CDR3 spans 12 amino acids. The germline V and J ends were trimmed by 6 bases and 7 bases, with 12 bases remaining between them. CDR3: CASRQDEPGYTF. As DNA, the CDR3 is TGTGCCAGCAGACAGGACGAACCTGGCTACACCTTC.

The chain carries TRBV4-2 and TRBJ1-3; D is undetermined. The CDR3 consists of 14 residues. Trimming pared 5 bases from V and 2 bases from J, leaving 10 bases between. Germline V gene sequence: CDR1 LGHNA, CDR2 YNFKEQ. This chain's CDR3 is CASSDGSPGNTIYF. CDR3 coding DNA: TGTGCCAGCAGCGACGGATCTCCTGGAAACACCATATATTTT.

V gene TRBV7-9 combines with J gene TRBJ2-2, with 9 bases aligning to TRBD1. V trimming: 4 bases; J trimming: 7 bases; junction bases outside the gene matches: 10. The germline gives CDR1 SEHNR, CDR2 FQNEAQ (reference sequence). This CDR3 comprises 16 residues. The CDR3 reads CASSWTGTGIIGELFF. CDR3 DNA: TGTGCCAGCAGCTGGACCGGGACAGGGATCATCGGGGAGCTGTTTTTT.

The J gene is TRBJ1-5, the V gene TRBV30; the D gene is possibly TRBD1 (5 bases). Germline CDR1 and CDR2: GTSNPN and SVGIG (reference sequence). CDR3 length: 13 residues. V lost 4 bases and J 6 bases, leaving 13 bases between the germline ends. CDR3 DNA sequence: TGTGCCTGGAACGCGGCAGGGACTCAGCCCCAGCATTTT. It yields the protein CAWNAAGTQPQHF.